This T cell receptor (beta chain) was sequenced in a study of shared clonotypes between healthy human individuals. About the study: For every donor, three CD4 naive, three CD4 memory, two CD8 naive and one CD8 memory plates were used.

Per germline, CDR1 SGHTA and CDR2 FQGTGA. V was cut by 3 bases and J by 7 bases, with 10 bases left in between. The CDR3 has 13 amino acids. Generated by immunoSEQ multiplex PCR, the TCRdb table keeps only in-frame clones and is missing some. The sample shows 2 million to 3 million clones, roughly 93% of them seen only once. The chain couples TRBV7-3 to TRBJ2-1; D remains ambiguous. Sequencing input: naive CD4+ T cells from PBMCs. The subset here: CD45RA+ positively selected. This clonotype was obtained from a man younger than 35 in good health. Some clones in this sample may be carry-over from other donors' samples. The chain's CDR3 is CASSFAAGNEQFF. The CDR3 region has the DNA TGTGCCAGCAGCTTCGCAGCCGGAAATGAGCAGTTCTTC.